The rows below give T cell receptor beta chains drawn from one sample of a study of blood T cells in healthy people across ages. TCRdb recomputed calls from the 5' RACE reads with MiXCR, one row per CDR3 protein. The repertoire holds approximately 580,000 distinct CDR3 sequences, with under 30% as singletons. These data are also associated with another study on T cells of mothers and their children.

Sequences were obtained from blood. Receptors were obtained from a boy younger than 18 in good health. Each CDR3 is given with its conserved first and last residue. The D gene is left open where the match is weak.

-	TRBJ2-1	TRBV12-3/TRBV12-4	CASSSLENSNYNEQFF
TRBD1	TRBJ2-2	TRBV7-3	CASSVSGGGELFF
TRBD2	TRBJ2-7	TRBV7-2	CASSLGSGGLYEQYF
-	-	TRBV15	CATSRDFRGETQYF
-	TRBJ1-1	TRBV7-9	CASSLAQNRPNTEAFF
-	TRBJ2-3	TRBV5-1	CASSLASFLRGDTQYF
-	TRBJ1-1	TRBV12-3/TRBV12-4	CASSLSGGANTEAFF
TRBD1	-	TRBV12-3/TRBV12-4	CASSSPDRGFTYEQYF
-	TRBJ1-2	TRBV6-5	CASSYNRHGGGYTF
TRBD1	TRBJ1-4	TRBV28	CASSPQTGISEKLFF
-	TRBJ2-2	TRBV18	CASSAGADNTGELFF
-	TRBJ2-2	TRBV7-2	CASSFDGGPGELFF
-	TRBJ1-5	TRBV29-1	CSASQTDSNQPQHF
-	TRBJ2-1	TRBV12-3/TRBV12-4	CASGGRGQTMNEQFF
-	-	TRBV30	CAWTPWDSPFPSYEQYF
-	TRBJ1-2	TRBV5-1	CASSLTGKSYGYTF
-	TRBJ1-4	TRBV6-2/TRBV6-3	CASSVEEKLFF
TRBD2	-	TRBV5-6	CASSWIQLAGGYEQFF
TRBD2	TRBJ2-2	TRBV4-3	CASSQDRPGGNTGELFF
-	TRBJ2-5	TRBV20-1	CSALKGGGRETQYF
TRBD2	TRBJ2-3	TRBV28	CASSATGLAGGTDTQYF
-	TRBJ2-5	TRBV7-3	CASTTRDQETQYF
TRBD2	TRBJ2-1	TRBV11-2	CASSPISGSSYNEQFF
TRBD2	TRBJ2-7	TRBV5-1	CASSWTSGMIYEQYF
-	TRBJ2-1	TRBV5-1	CASSLRDFGSYEQFF
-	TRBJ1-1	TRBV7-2	CASSSTQWNTEAFF
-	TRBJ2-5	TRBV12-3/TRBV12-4	CASSLAGTQETQYF
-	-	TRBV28	CASSLFPGEQYF
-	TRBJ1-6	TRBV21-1	CASRTQRAAFNSPLHF
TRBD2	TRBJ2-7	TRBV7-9	CASSLGLAGDSHEQYF
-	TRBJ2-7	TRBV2	CASNNNEQYF
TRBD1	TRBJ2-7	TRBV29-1	CSATGVYEQYF
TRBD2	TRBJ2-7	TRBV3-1	CASSQDSGASYEQYF
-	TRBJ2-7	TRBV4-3	CASSQARDSFGEQYF
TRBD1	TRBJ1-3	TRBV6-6	CASRGQNIWRNTIYF
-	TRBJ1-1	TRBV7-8	CASSLTRGMNTEAFF